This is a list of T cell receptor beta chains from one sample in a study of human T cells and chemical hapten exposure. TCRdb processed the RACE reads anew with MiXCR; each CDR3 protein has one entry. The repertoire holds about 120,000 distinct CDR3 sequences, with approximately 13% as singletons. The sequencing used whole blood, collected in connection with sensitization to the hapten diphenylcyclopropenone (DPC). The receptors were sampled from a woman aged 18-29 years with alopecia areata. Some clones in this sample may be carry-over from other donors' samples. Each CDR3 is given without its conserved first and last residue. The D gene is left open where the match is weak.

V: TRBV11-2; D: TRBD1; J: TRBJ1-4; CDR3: ASSLYLDRDEKLF
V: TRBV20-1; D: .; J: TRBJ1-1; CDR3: SARRGHTEAF
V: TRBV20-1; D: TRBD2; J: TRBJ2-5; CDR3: SARDTASGGGETQY
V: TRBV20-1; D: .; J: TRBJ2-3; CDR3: SARDSSLTDTQY
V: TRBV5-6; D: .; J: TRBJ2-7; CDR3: ASSSYPGGRSYEQY
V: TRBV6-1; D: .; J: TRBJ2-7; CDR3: ASSPYGLTYEQY
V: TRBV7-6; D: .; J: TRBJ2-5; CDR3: ASSLGPSATSGVTQY
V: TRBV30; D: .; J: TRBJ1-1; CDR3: ASGTGAVNTEAF
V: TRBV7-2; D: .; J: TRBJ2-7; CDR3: ASSLGDIPYEQY
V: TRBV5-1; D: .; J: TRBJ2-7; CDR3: ASSLASDERAYEQY
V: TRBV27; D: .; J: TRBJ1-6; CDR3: ASSKPPARFDSPLH
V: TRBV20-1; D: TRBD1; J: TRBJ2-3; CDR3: SANGGQGNTDTQY
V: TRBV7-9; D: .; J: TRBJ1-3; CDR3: ASSLGSLSGNTIY
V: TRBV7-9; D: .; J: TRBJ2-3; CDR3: ASSLGSTDTQY
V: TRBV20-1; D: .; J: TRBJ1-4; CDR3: SARNGWNEKLF
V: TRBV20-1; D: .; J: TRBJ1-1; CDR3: SAPSPLWGNTEAF
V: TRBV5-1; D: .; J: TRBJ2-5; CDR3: ASSLPAAPQETQY
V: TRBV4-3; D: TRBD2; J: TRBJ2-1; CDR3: ASSQDRSGGRDEQF
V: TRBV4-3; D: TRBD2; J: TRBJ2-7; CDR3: ASSHGLAGAYEQY
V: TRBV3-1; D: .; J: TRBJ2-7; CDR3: ASSQDTRGREQY
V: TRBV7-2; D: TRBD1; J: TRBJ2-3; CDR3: ASSPDRVQDTQY
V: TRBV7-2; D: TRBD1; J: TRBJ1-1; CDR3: ASSSRTGRDTEAF
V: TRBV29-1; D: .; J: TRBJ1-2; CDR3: SVSLWQGHGYT
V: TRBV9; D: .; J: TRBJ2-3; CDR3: ASSVLDRSTDTQY
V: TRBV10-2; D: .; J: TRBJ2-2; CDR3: ASSEGGRTSNTGELF
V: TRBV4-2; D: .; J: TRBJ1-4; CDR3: ASSQEQLNEKLF